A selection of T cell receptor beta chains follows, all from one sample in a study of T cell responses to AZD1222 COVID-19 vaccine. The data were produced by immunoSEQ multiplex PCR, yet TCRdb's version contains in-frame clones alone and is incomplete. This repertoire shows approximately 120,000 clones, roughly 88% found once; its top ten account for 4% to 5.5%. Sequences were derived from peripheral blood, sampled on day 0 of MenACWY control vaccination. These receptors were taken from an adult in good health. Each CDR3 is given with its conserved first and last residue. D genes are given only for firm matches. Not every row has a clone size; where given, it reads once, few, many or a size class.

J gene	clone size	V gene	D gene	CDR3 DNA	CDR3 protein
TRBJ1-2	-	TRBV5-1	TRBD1	TGCGCCAGCAGCGACGGGACAGGGAACTATGGCTACACCTTC	CASSDGTGNYGYTF
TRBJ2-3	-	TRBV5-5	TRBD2	TGTGCCAGCAGCGTCCGGACTAGCGGATTCACAGATACGCAGTATTTT	CASSVRTSGFTDTQYF
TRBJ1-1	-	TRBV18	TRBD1	TGTGCCAGCTCACCAGAAACAGGGGGCGTTAGGACTGAAGCTTTCTTT	CASSPETGGVRTEAFF
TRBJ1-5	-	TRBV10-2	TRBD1	TGCGCCAGCAGGGGGACAGGGGGCGGTCAGCCCCAGCATTTT	CASRGTGGGQPQHF
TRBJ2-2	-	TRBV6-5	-	TGTGCCAGCAGTTACCACAGGGTCGACACCGGGGAGCTGTTTTTT	CASSYHRVDTGELFF
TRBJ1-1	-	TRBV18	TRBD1	TGTGCCAGCTCACCCCGCGACAGGGGGTGGGACACTGAAGCTTTCTTT	CASSPRDRGWDTEAFF
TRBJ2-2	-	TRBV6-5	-	TGTGCCAGCAGTTACTCGTTTACAGGGCACGGGGAGCTGTTTTTT	CASSYSFTGHGELFF
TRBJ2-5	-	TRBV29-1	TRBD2	TGCAGCGTCCGTAGCGGGGGGGGTCGGGAGACCCAGTACTTC	CSVRSGGGRETQYF
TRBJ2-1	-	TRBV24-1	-	TGTGCCACCAGTGAAAGAACTAATGAGCAGTTCTTC	CATSERTNEQFF
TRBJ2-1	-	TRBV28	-	TGTGCCAGCAGCAAACCCGGGTCAGGGGACAATGAGCAGTTCTTC	CASSKPGSGDNEQFF
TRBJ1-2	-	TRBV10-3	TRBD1	TGTGCCATCAGTGACAACAGGGGAAGGGATGGCTACACCTTC	CAISDNRGRDGYTF
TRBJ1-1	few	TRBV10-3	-	TGTGCCATCAGTGAAGGGAGGGCCCAGCGGGTTGAAGCTTTCTTT	CAISEGRAQRVEAFF
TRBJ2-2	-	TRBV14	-	TGTGCCAGCAGCCAACACACGGGCGGGCTTGGATTCACCGGGGAGCTGTTTTTT	CASSQHTGGLGFTGELFF
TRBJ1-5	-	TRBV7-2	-	TGTGCCAGCAGCTTAGCGGTGGGGAACCAGCCCCAGCATTTT	CASSLAVGNQPQHF
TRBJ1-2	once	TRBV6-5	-	TGTGCCAGCAGTTATCGGGCAACCGTCAGCTATGGCTACACCTTC	CASSYRATVSYGYTF
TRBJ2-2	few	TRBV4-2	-	TGTGCCAGCAGCCAAGAATCAGTAAGCGGGGAGCTGTTTTTT	CASSQESVSGELFF
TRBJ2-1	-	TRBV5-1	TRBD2	TGCGCCAGCAGCTGGACTAGCGGGGGGGGCAATGAGCAGTTCTTC	CASSWTSGGGNEQFF
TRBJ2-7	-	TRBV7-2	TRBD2	TGTGCCAGCAGCTTAAGTGGGGTCCTAGCGGGGTTCTACGAGCAGTACTTC	CASSLSGVLAGFYEQYF
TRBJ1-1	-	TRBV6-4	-	TGTGCCAGCAGTTCGGCGGGGGGCCGGACTGAAGCTTTCTTT	CASSSAGGRTEAFF
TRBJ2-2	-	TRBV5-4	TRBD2	TGTGCCAGCAGCTTGGGGCTAGCGGGCACCGGGGAGCTGTTTTTT	CASSLGLAGTGELFF
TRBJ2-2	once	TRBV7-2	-	TGTGCCAGCAGCTTAGGAGCGAACACCGGGGAGCTGTTTTTT	CASSLGANTGELFF
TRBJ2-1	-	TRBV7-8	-	TGTGCCAGCAGCTTACGGCGGACAGACAATGAGCAGTTCTTC	CASSLRRTDNEQFF
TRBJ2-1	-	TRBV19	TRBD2	TGTGCCAGTAGTCCGGGACTAGGTGTCAATGAGCAGTTCTTC	CASSPGLGVNEQFF
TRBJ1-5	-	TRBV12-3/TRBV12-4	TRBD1	TGTGCCAGCAGGGGACAGGGGAATCAGCCCCAGCATTTT	CASRGQGNQPQHF
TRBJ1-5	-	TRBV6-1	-	TGTGCCAGCAGTGAAGTATTACAGGGTAGCCATCAGCCCCAGCATTTT	CASSEVLQGSHQPQHF
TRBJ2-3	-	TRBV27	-	TGTGCCAGCAGTGTAGGGACTGTAAAGACAGATACGCAGTATTTT	CASSVGTVKTDTQYF
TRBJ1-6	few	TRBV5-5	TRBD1	TGTGCCAGCAGCTTCGGGACAGGGAATTCACCCCTCCACTTT	CASSFGTGNSPLHF
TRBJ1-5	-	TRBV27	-	TGTGCCAGCAGTTTACAGGGGCCCAATCAGCCCCAGCATTTT	CASSLQGPNQPQHF
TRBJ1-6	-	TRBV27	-	TGTGCCAGCAAGCAGGGGCTGGGGTCACCCCTCCACTTT	CASKQGLGSPLHF
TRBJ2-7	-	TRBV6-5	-	TGTGTTTGCTGGGGGGCGGGAGTTTTCGAGCAGTACTTC	CVCWGAGVFEQYF
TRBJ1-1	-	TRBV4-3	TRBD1	TGCGCCAGCAGCCAAGCATTCAGGGGGCGGGTAGACACTGAAGCTTTCTTT	CASSQAFRGRVDTEAFF
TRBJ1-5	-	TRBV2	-	TGTGCCAGCAGTGGAGTCGGAAACAATCAGCCCCAGCATTTT	CASSGVGNNQPQHF
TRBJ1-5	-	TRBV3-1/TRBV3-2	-	TGTGCCAGCAGCCAAGATCTGCGGCTAGATCAGCCCCAGCATTTT	CASSQDLRLDQPQHF
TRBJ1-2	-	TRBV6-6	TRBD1	TGTGCCAGCTCCTACGAGGGGGCCTATGGCTACACCTTC	CASSYEGAYGYTF
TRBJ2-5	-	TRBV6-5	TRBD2	TGTGCCAGCAGACCGGGACTAGCGGGGCAAGAGACCCAGTACTTC	CASRPGLAGQETQYF
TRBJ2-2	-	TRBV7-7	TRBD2	TGTGCCAGCAGCAGGGGCCCTGGGCTAGCGGGAGACACCGGGGAGCTGTTTTTT	CASSRGPGLAGDTGELFF
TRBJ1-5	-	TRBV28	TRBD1	TGTGCCACCGATGGACAGGGACAGCCCCAGCATTTT	CATDGQGQPQHF
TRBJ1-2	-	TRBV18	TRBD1	TGTGCCAGCTCCCCGACGATGGACAGGGGGGCTGGCTACACCTTC	CASSPTMDRGAGYTF
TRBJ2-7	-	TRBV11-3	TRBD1	TGTGCCAGCAGCTACAAAGGCGGGACAGGGTTCTACGAGCAGTACTTC	CASSYKGGTGFYEQYF
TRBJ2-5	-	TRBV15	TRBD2	TGTGCCACCAGCAGAGATCGAATAAGGAGAGCTAGCGGGGCCCAAGAGACCCAGTACTTC	CATSRDRIRRASGAQETQYF
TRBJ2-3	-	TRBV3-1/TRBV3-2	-	TGTGCCAGCAGCCTCAGCACAGATACGCAGTATTTT	CASSLSTDTQYF
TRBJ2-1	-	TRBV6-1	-	TGTGCCAGCAGTGCCAATTTTCCGTCTCGATCGGGCTACAATGAGCAGTTCTTC	CASSANFPSRSGYNEQFF
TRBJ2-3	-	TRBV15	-	TGTGCCACCAGCAGAGATATAGGAGATACGCAGTATTTT	CATSRDIGDTQYF
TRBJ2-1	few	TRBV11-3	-	TGTGCCAGCAGCTTAGATAGTAATGAGCAGTTCTTC	CASSLDSNEQFF
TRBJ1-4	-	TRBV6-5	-	TGTGCCAGCAGTTTCGCGGACAGCCGATATGAAAAACTGTTTTTT	CASSFADSRYEKLFF
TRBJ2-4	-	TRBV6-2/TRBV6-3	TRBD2	TGTGCCAGCAGTTACTTTTTGGGGACTAGCGGGAAGAAAGCCAAAAACATTCAGTACTTC	CASSYFLGTSGKKAKNIQYF
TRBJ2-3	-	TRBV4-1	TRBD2	TGCGCCAGCAGCCAAGGTGGTAGCGGGGGGGGCTGGGGAGATACGCAGTATTTT	CASSQGGSGGGWGDTQYF
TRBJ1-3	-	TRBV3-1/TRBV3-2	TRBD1	TGTGCCAGCAGTCAAGATAAGGGACAGGTGATTTCTGGAAACACCATATATTTT	CASSQDKGQVISGNTIYF
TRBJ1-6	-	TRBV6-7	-	TGTGCCAGCAGTTTTATCGGGAATTCACCCCTCCACTTT	CASSFIGNSPLHF
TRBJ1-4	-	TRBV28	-	TGTGCCAGCAGTGCGGGGACGGCCTTAAGGGGTGAAAAACTGTTTTTT	CASSAGTALRGEKLFF
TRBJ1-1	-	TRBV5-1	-	TGCGCCAGCAGCTTTCGGGTTTCGTCGGCTGAAGCTTTCTTT	CASSFRVSSAEAFF
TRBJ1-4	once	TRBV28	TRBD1	TGTGCCAGCAGACTTCAACCCTTTACCGGGACAGTAGATGAAAAACTGTTTTTT	CASRLQPFTGTVDEKLFF
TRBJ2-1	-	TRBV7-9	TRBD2	TGTGCCAGCAGCTTAGCTCCTAGCGGGAGCTCCTACAATGAGCAGTTCTTC	CASSLAPSGSSYNEQFF
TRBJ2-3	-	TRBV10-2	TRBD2	TGCGCCAGCAGTGAACTAGCGGGAGTCTCGCTCACAGATACGCAGTATTTT	CASSELAGVSLTDTQYF
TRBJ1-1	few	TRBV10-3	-	TGTGCCATCAGTTCCGATCCGACGGTGAACACTGAAGCTTTCTTT	CAISSDPTVNTEAFF
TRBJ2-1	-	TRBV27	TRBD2	TGTGCCAGCAGTACCCTCCTAGCGGGACGGTACAATGAGCAGTTCTTC	CASSTLLAGRYNEQFF